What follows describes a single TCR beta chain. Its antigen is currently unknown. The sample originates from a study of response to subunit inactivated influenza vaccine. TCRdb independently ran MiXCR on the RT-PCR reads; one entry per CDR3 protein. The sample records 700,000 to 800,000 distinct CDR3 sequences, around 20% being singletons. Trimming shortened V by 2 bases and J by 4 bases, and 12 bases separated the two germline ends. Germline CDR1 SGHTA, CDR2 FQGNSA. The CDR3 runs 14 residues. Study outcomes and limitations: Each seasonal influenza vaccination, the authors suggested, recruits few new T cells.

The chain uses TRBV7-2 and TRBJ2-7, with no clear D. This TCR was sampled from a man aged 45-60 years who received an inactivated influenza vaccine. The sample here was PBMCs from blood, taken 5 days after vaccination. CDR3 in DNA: TGTGCCAGCAGCTTAAGGGTTTCGGCTTACGAGCAGTACTTC. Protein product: CASSLRVSAYEQYF.